This TCR beta chain was identified in a study of blood T cell repertoires in COVID-19. For the study at large: Acute and convalescent COVID-19 specimens originated in the United States, Italy and Spain. PBMCs, B-cell-depleted T cells, or T cells were the source of the cDNA or gDNA that made up the material.

CDR1 and CDR2 (germline): LGHNA, YNFKEQ. The V and J ends lost 0 bases and 4 bases respectively, with 10 bases between them. The CDR3 contains 14 residues. Per the authors' pipeline: Using reference gene primer amplification, nucleated cell counts were estimated. Only in-frame clones appear in the TCRdb table, and some are missing; sequencing was by immunoSEQ multiplex PCR. V and J calls and clone size follow that table, whereas D and trimming were derived from the DNA. The sample records about 200,000 clones, approximately 85% being singletons. V is TRBV4-2 and J is TRBJ2-7; tentative D call: TRBD2 (6 bases). The clonotype was recovered from a man between 60 and 75 years old with acute or convalescent COVID-19. Sequencing was performed on peripheral blood. CDR3: CASSQDRREYEQYF. The CDR3 DNA follows: TGTGCCAGCAGCCAAGATCGACGGGAGTACGAGCAGTACTTC.